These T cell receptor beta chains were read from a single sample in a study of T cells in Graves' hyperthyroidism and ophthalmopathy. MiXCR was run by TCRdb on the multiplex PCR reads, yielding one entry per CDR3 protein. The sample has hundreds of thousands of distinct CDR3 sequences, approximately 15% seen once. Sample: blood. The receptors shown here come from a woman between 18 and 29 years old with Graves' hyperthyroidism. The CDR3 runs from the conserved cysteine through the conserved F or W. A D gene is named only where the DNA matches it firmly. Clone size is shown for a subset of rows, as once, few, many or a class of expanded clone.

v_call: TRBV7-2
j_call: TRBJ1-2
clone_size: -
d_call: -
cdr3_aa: CASSFNRAGYGYTF
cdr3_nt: TGTGCCAGCAGCTTCAACAGGGCTGGGTATGGCTACACCTTC

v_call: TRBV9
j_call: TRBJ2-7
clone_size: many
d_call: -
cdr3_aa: CASSLNHEQYF
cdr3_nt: TGTGCCAGCAGTTTAAACCACGAGCAGTACTTC

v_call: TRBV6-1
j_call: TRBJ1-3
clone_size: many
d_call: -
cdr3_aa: CASRRDLSPSGNTIYF
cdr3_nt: TGTGCCAGCAGACGGGACCTATCTCCCTCTGGAAACACCATATATTTT

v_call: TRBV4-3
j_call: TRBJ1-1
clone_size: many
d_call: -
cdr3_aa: CASSQGTGRERGTEAFF
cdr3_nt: TGCGCCAGCAGCCAAGGTACAGGACGAGAGAGGGGCACTGAAGCTTTCTTT

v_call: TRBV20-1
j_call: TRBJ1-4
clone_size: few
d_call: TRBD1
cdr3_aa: CSARGQGAAVANEKLFF
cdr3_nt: TGCAGTGCTAGGGGACAGGGGGCGGCGGTGGCGAATGAAAAACTGTTTTTT

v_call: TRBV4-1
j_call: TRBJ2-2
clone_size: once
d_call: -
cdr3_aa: CASSVFPGELFF
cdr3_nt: TGCGCCAGCAGCGTGTTTCCCGGGGAGCTGTTTTTT

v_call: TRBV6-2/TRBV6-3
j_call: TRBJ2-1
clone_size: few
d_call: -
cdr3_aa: CASRTGSVLYNEQFF
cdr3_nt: TGTGCCAGCAGAACCGGGTCCGTCCTTTACAATGAGCAGTTCTTC

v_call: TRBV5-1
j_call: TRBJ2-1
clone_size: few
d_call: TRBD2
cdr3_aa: CASSLEGRWREPFF
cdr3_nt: TGCGCCAGCAGCTTGGAAGGTCGCTGGCGGGAGCCGTTCTTC

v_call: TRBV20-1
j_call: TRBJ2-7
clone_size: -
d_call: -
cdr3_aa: CSASFDRTTEQYF
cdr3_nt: TGCAGTGCCTCCTTCGACAGGACCACCGAGCAGTACTTC

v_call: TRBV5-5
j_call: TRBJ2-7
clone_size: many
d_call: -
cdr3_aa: CASSLSSGAMQYF
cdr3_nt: TGTGCCAGCAGCCTCAGTTCGGGGGCCATGCAGTACTTC

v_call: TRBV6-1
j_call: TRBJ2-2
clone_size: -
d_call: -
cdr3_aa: CASSRVQGNTGELFF
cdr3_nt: TGTGCCAGCAGTAGAGTACAGGGAAACACCGGGGAGCTGTTTTTT

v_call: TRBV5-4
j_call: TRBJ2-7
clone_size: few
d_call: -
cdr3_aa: CASSAGDKQYF
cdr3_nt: TGTGCCAGCAGCGCGGGGGACAAGCAGTACTTC

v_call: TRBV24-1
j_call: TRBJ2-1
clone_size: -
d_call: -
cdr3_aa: CATSPGSYNEQFF
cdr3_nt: TGTGCCACCAGTCCGGGTTCCTACAATGAGCAGTTCTTC

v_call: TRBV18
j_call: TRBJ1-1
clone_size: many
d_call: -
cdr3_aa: CASSPWSTVVHTEAFF
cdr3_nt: TGTGCCAGCTCACCCTGGTCGACAGTCGTTCACACTGAAGCTTTCTTT

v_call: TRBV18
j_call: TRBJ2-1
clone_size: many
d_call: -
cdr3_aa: CASSPQWQGTYNEQFF
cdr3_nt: TGTGCCAGCTCACCACAGTGGCAGGGAACCTACAATGAGCAGTTCTTC

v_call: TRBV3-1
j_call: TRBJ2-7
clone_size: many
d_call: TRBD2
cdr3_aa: CASSQQGLAGVYEQYF
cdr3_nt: TGTGCCAGCAGCCAACAAGGACTAGCGGGAGTGTACGAGCAGTACTTC

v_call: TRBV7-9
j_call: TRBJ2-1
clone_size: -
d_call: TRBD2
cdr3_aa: CASSLSWRELNEQFF
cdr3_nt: TGTGCCAGCAGCTTATCTTGGCGGGAGTTGAATGAGCAGTTCTTC

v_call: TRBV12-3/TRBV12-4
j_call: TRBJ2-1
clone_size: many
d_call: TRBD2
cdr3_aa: CASSSQTSGRIDEQFF
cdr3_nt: TGTGCCAGCAGTTCCCAGACTAGCGGGAGGATTGATGAGCAGTTCTTC

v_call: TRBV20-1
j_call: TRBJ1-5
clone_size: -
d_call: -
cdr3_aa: CSASLYSVGNQPQHF
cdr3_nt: TGCAGTGCTAGTTTGTACAGCGTGGGCAATCAGCCCCAGCATTTT

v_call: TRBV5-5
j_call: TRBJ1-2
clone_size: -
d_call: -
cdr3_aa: CASSLGRPQNYGYTF
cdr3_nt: TGTGCCAGCAGCTTGGGCAGACCACAAAACTATGGCTACACCTTC

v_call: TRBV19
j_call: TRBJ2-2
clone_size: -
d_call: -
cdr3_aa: CASSGGPHRGGELFF
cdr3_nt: TGTGCCAGTAGTGGTGGACCCCACCGGGGAGGGGAGCTGTTTTTT

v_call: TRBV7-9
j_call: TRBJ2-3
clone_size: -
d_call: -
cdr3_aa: CASSPAVTDTQYF
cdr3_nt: TGTGCCAGCAGCCCCGCGGTCACAGATACGCAGTATTTT

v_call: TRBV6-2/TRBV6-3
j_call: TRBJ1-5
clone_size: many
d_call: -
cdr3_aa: CASSYTQDYQPQHF
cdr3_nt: TGTGCCAGCAGTTACACACAGGATTATCAGCCCCAGCATTTT

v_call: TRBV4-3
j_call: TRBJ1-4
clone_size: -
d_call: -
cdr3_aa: CASSQDPWGEKLFF
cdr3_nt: TGCGCCAGCAGCCAAGATCCGTGGGGTGAAAAACTGTTTTTT

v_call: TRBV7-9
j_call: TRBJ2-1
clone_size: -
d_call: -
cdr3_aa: CASSTKLASDEQFF
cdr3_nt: TGTGCCAGCAGTACCAAACTAGCTTCGGATGAGCAGTTCTTC

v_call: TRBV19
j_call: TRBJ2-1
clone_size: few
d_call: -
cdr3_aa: CASSIDSGYNEQFF
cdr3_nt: TGTGCCAGTAGTATTGATAGCGGATACAATGAGCAGTTCTTC

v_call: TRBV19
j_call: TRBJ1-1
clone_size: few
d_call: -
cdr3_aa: CASRRVTEAFF
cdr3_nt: TGTGCCAGTAGAAGGGTCACTGAAGCTTTCTTT

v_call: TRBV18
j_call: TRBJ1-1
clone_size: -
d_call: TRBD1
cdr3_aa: CASSQGQGPYTEAFF
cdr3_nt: TGTGCCAGCTCACAAGGACAGGGACCCTACACTGAAGCTTTCTTT

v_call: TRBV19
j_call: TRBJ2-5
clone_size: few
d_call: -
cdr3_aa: CASTHRGKETQYF
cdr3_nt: TGTGCCAGTACCCACCGGGGCAAGGAGACCCAGTACTTC

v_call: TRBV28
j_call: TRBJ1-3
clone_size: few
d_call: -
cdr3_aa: CASSFQTGLSGNTIYF
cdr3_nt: TGTGCCAGCAGTTTCCAGACTGGGCTCTCTGGAAACACCATATATTTT

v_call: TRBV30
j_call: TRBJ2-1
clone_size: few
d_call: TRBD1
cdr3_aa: CAWSGQGAAYSEQFF
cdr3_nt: TGTGCCTGGAGTGGACAGGGGGCCGCCTACAGTGAGCAGTTCTTC

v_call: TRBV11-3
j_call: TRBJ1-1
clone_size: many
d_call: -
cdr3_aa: CASSDTGRRNTEAFF
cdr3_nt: TGTGCCAGCAGCGATACAGGACGGCGGAACACTGAAGCTTTCTTT

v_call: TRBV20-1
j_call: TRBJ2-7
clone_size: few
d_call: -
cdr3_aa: CSAPPPLGTLPTYEQYF
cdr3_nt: TGCAGTGCTCCCCCTCCGTTGGGGACCCTCCCCACCTACGAGCAGTACTTC

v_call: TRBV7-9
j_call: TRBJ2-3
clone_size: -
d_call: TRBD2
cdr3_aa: CASSPAAGVLTDTQYF
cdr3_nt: TGTGCCAGCAGCCCCGCGGCGGGGGTCCTCACAGATACGCAGTATTTT

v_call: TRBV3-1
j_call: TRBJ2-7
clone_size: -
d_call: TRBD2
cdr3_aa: CASSQDPGASGYEQYF
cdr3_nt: TGTGCCAGCAGCCAAGATCCTGGGGCTAGCGGCTACGAGCAGTACTTC

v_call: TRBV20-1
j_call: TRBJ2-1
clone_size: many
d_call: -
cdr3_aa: CSARASGRVYNEQFF
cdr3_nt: TGCAGTGCTAGAGCATCGGGAAGAGTGTACAATGAGCAGTTCTTC

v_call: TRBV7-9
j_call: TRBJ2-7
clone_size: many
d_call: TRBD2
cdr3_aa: CASSTGLAVLQGYEQYF
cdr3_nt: TGTGCCAGCAGCACCGGACTAGCGGTCCTTCAGGGGTACGAGCAGTACTTC

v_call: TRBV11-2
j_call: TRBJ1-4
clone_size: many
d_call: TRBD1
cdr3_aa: CASSLQTGVANEKLFF
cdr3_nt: TGTGCCAGCAGCTTACAAACAGGGGTAGCTAATGAAAAACTGTTTTTT